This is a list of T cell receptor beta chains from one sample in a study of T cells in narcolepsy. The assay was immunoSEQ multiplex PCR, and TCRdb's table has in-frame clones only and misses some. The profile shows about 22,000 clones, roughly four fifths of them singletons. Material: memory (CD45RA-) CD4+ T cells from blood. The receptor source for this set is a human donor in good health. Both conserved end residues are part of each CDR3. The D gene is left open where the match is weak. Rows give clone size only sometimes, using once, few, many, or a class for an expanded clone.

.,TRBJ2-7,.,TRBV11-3,TGTGCCAGCAGCTTCGGACCTTCCTACGAGCAGTACTTC,CASSFGPSYEQYF
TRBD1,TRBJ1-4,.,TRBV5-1,TGCGCCAGCAGCTCGACAGGGCCGCCTAATGAAAAACTGTTTTTT,CASSSTGPPNEKLFF
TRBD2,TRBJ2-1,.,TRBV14,TGTGCCAGCAGGGCAGGGACTAGCCACTACAATGAGCAGTTCTTC,CASRAGTSHYNEQFF
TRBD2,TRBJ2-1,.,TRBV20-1,TGCAGTGCTAGGCTAGCGGGGGAGCAGTTCTTC,CSARLAGEQFF
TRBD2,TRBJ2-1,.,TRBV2,TGTGCCAGCCAGGGGCTAGCGGGGATAAGCTCCTACAATGAGCAGTTCTTC,CASQGLAGISSYNEQFF
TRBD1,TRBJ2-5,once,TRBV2,TGTGCCAGCAGGACGACAGGGCCCCAAGAGACCCAGTACTTC,CASRTTGPQETQYF
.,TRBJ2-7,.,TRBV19,TGTGCCAGTAGTAGAGGACCCTCTCGCGGTTCCTACGAGCAGTACTTC,CASSRGPSRGSYEQYF
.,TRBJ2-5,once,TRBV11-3,TGTGCCAGCAGCTTCGCTAGCCAACCCCAAGGGACCCAGTACTTC,CASSFASQPQGTQYF
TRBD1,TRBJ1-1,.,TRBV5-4,TGTGCCAGCAGCTCGGGGACAGTCCACATGGGGAACACTGAAGCTTTCTTT,CASSSGTVHMGNTEAFF
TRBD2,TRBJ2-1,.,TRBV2,TGTGCCAGCAGTGATAATAGCGGGGACCTCAATGAGCAGTTCTTC,CASSDNSGDLNEQFF
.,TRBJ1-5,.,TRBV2,TGTGCCAGCAACACAGGGAATCAGCCCCAGCATTTT,CASNTGNQPQHF
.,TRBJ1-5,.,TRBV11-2,TGTGCCAGCAGCTTAGTACAGGCCCCAGGGCAGCCCCAGCATTTT,CASSLVQAPGQPQHF
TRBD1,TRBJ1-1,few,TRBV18,TGTGCCAGCTCACCCTTACCCTCAGGGGGGCAAGGTACTGAAGCTTTCTTT,CASSPLPSGGQGTEAFF
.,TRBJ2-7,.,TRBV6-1,TGTGCCAGCTTAGGTCCGTCCTACGAGCAGTACTTC,CASLGPSYEQYF
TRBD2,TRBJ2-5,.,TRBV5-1,TGCGCCAGCAGCTTGGGGACTAGCAGGGAGACCCAGTACTTC,CASSLGTSRETQYF
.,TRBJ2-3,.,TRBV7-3,TGTGCCAGCAGCTTAAGCCCGCTGGGGGGTGTTACAGATACGCAGTATTTT,CASSLSPLGGVTDTQYF
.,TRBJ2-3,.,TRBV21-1,TGTGCCTCTCCGTTGGGCGCGGGGTTACGAGATACGCAGTATTTT,CASPLGAGLRDTQYF
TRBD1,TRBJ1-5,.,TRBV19,TGTGCCAGTAGTATCCAGGGGGCTCTTGTAAATCAGCCCCAGCATTTT,CASSIQGALVNQPQHF
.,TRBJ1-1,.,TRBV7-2,TGTGCCAGCAGCTTAAAGAACACTGAAGCTTTCTTT,CASSLKNTEAFF
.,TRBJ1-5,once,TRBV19,TGTGCCAGTAGTTTGGGAGGTTCGGGCAATCAGCCCCAGCATTTT,CASSLGGSGNQPQHF
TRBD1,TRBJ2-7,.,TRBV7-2,TGTGCCAGCAGCCGAAGGACAGGGGGGAACTACGAGCAGTACTTC,CASSRRTGGNYEQYF
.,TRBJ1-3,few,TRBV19,TGTGCCAGTAGGGGGTTTCGAAACACCATATATTTT,CASRGFRNTIYF
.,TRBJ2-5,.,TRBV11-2,TGTGTCAGCAGCTTAGGGGCCTCTGGGGGGGAGACCCAGTACTTC,CVSSLGASGGETQYF
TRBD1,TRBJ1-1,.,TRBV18,TGTGCCAGCTCCCGGGGACAGCGGAACACTGAAGCTTTCTTT,CASSRGQRNTEAFF
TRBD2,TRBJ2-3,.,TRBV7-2,TGTGCCAGCAGCTTAGGCGGGAGTTCCCCTACGCAGTATTTT,CASSLGGSSPTQYF
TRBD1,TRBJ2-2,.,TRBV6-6,TGTGCCAGCAGTTACTTGGGACAGAGCACCGGGGAGCTGTTTTTT,CASSYLGQSTGELFF
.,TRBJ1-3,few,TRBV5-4,TGTGCCAGCAGCCGATGGGACCTCTCTGGAAACACCATATATTTT,CASSRWDLSGNTIYF
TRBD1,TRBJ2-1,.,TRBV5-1,TGCGCCAGCAGACAGGGGTCTGGGAGTGAGCAGTTCTTC,CASRQGSGSEQFF
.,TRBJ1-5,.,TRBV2,TGTGCCAGCAGTTCAGGGAGTCTTAATCAGCCCCAGCATTTT,CASSSGSLNQPQHF
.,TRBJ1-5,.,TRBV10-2,TGCGCCAGCAGTGAGTCGCATAGCAATCAGCCCCAGCATTTT,CASSESHSNQPQHF
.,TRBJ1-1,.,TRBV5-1,TGCGCCAGCAGCTTGGATGGAAGGGTAGCTTTCTTT,CASSLDGRVAFF
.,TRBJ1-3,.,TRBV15,TGTGCCACCAGCGTACGACGGGGCCCGGGAAACACCATATATTTT,CATSVRRGPGNTIYF
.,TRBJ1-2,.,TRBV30,TGTGCCTGGAGCCCTCGACAGACTAACTATGGCTACACCTTC,CAWSPRQTNYGYTF
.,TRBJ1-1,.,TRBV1,TGCACCAGCAGCCAAGTTAACGATATGAACACTGAAGCTTTCTTT,CTSSQVNDMNTEAFF
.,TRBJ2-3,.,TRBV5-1,TGCGCCAGCAGCCACGAATGGGGGAATAGCGGCACAGATACGCAGTATTTT,CASSHEWGNSGTDTQYF
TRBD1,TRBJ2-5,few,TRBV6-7,TGTGCCAGCAGTTACTCGAGGGGACAGGGGTGGGAGACCCAGTACTTC,CASSYSRGQGWETQYF
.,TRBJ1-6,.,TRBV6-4,TGTGCCCGCTTCGCCGGAGGTAATTCACCCCTCCACTTT,CARFAGGNSPLHF
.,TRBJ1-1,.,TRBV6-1,TGTGCCAGCAGTTTTGGGGAAGGAATCACTGAAGCTTTCTTT,CASSFGEGITEAFF
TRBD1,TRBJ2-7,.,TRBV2,TGTGCCAGCAAAGGACAGGGGAACGAGCAGTACTTC,CASKGQGNEQYF
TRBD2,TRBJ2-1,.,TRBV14,TGTGCCAGCAGCCAAGCTGCGGGGGGGCCGGGTGAGCAGTTCTTC,CASSQAAGGPGEQFF
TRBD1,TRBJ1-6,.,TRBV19,TGTGCCAGTACCAAGGACAGGGCGGGATGGCCCCTCCACTTT,CASTKDRAGWPLHF